The clone carrying this TCR beta chain appeared many times. CDR1 is GTSNPN and CDR2 is SVGIG in the germline V gene (reference sequence). CDR3 size: 13 residues. Trimming left V 4 bases short and J 1 base short, with 10 bases between. These data originate in a study of neurological immune-mediated disorders. In TCRdb, the 5' RACE reads were re-called with MiXCR into one record per CDR3 protein. This table holds 50,000 or so distinct CDR3 sequences, about 9.3% found once. The chain employs TRBV30 and TRBJ1-1; D perhaps matches TRBD1 (6 bases). Sequenced input: PBMCs. The receptor comes from a woman in her 40s with HTLV-1-associated myelopathy (HAM/TSP). CDR3 bases: TGTGCCTGGAATAGAGGGGGGAACACTGAAGCTTTCTTT. It encodes CAWNRGGNTEAFF.